These 24 T cell receptor beta chains were all obtained from the same sample, sequenced in a study of lymphopenia after photon versus proton radiotherapy. TCRdb's table, derived via immunoSEQ multiplex PCR, lists solely in-frame clones and lacks some. The data show around 12,000 clones, 88% seen once. Sequencing was performed on peripheral blood, taken from a patient treated with photon-based radiotherapy. The origin of the receptors is a man in his 60s with pancreatic cancer.

In its sample, this clone was seen once. This chain uses TRBV9 with TRBJ2-7; the D is unclear. There are 12 residues in the CDR3. Per germline, CDR1 SGDLS and CDR2 YYNGEE. The ends were cut back, 3 bases at V and 4 bases at J, with 8 bases in the middle. This CDR3 reads CASSGTEYEQYF. The DNA for the CDR3 is TGTGCCAGCAGCGGAACAGAATACGAGCAGTACTTC.

This chain links TRBV4-2 with TRBJ2-2, with 10 bases that match TRBD2. Germline V CDR1 and CDR2: LGHNA, YNFKEQ. The CDR3 is 17 amino acids. Unmatched junction bases numbered 6, after V lost 4 bases and J lost 1 base. The CDR3 loop reads CASSPETSGLNTGELFF. In DNA, the CDR3 is TGTGCCAGCAGCCCCGAGACTAGCGGGTTGAACACCGGGGAGCTGTTTTTT.

This chain links TRBV10-3 with TRBJ2-7, with D possibly matching TRBD2 (5 bases). Germline-derived CDR1 and CDR2 are ENHRY and SYGVKD. Trimming left V 9 bases short and J 4 bases short, with 13 bases between. The CDR3 totals 12 residues. DNA for the CDR3: TGTGCCATTGGCGGCAGAGGGTACGAGCAGTACTTC. This gives the protein CAIGGRGYEQYF.

This chain uses TRBV2 with TRBJ2-3, with 7 bases aligning to TRBD2. The ends lost 6 bases at V and 2 bases at J; junction bases unmatched: 5. Germline lookup yields CDR1 SNHLY and CDR2 FYNNEI. CDR3 length: 14 residues. CDR3 residues: CASRPGLPTDTQYF. DNA for the CDR3: TGTGCCAGCAGACCGGGACTACCCACAGATACGCAGTATTTT.

V gene TRBV30 combines with J gene TRBJ2-5, with 11 bases identical to TRBD2. The CDR3 extends over 14 amino acids. The germline gives CDR1 GTSNPN, CDR2 SVGIG (reference sequence). Trimming removed 4 bases from V and 4 bases from J; junction bases left unmatched: 5. CDR3 protein: CAWTLAGGLETQYF. Written as DNA, the CDR3 is TGTGCCTGGACCTTAGCGGGGGGGCTAGAGACCCAGTACTTC.

This chain's CDR3 is CAWTSRGFAWGYTF. The CDR3 DNA sequence: TGTGCCTGGACTAGCCGGGGCTTCGCCTGGGGCTACACCTTC. The chain carries TRBV30 and TRBJ1-2; possible D gene TRBD1, 5 bases. Germline V gene data show CDR1 as GTSNPN and CDR2 as SVGIG (reference sequence). V lost 4 bases to trimming and J lost 8 bases, with 20 bases between them. CDR3 size: 14 residues. The full variable domain, with the rest looked up from reference TRBV30 and TRBJ1-2, is SQTIHQWPATLVQPVGSPLSLECTVEGTSNPNLYWYRQAAGRGLQLLFYSVGIGQISSEVPQNLSASRPQDRQFILSSKKLLLSDSGFYLCAWTSRGFAWGYTFGSGTRLTVV.

Details on this clone: The same CDR3 also results from other DNA sequences found in this sample. The rearrangement links TRBV19 to TRBJ2-1; possibly TRBD2 for D (7 bases). The CDR3 is 15 residues long. The V end was cut by 5 bases, the J end by 0 bases, with 11 bases between. Germline CDR1 LNHDA, CDR2 SQIVND (reference sequence). CDR3 protein: CASSPRGPSYNEQFF. As DNA, the CDR3 is TGTGCCAGTAGTCCGCGGGGGCCCTCCTACAATGAGCAGTTCTTC. Full variable domain (outside the CDR3, taken from reference TRBV19 and TRBJ2-1): DGGITQSPKYLFRKEGQNVTLSCEQNLNHDAMYWYRQDPGQGLRLIYYSQIVNDFQKGDIAEGYSVSREKKESFPLTVTSAQKNPTAFYLCASSPRGPSYNEQFFGPGTRLTVL.

V is TRBV9 and J is TRBJ2-4, with TRBD1 as a possible D gene (6 bases). Trimming took 1 base from V and 5 from J, leaving 10 bases between them. The CDR3 has 14 residues. In germline, CDR1 is SGDLS, CDR2 YYNGEE. CDR3 sequence (DNA): TGTGCCAGCAGCGTATCTCCAGGGGAAAACATTCAGTACTTC. Amino acids: CASSVSPGENIQYF.

V is TRBV5-3 and J is TRBJ1-1; D is undetermined. TRBV5-3 is designated an ORF whose function remains uncertain. The CDR3 length is 13 residues. V gave up 3 bases and J gave up 3 bases, with 9 bases separating them. The DNA of the CDR3 is TGTGCCAGAAGCTGGAGGCCCGACACTGAAGCTTTCTTT. As protein: CARSWRPDTEAFF.

The chain is built from TRBV19 and TRBJ2-1; 8 nucleotides line up with TRBD1. Losses at the gene ends were 5 bases for V and 6 bases for J; bases not matched to a gene: 9. Per germline, CDR1 LNHDA and CDR2 SQIVND (reference sequence). The CDR3 runs to 15 residues. CDR3 sequence: CASSLPGQAGNEQFF. CDR3 DNA sequence: TGTGCCAGTAGTCTCCCGGGACAGGCGGGCAATGAGCAGTTCTTC.

The chain has TRBV6-5 and TRBJ2-2; TRBD2 might be the D (6 bases). This CDR3 has 14 residues. The germline gives CDR1 MNHEY, CDR2 SVGAGI. V lost 10 bases and J lost 6, with 18 bases in between. This CDR3 is CATSAGTLAGELFF. For the CDR3, the DNA is TGTGCCACAAGTGCAGGGACTTTGGCCGGGGAGCTGTTTTTT.

This clone was observed a few times. V is TRBV5-1 and J is TRBJ1-6, with D unclear. This CDR3 comprises 15 residues. In germline, CDR1 is SGHRS, CDR2 YFSETQ. The germline V and J ends were trimmed by 4 bases and 9 bases, with 17 bases remaining between them. CDR3 amino acids: CASSPILGRSSPLHF. CDR3 DNA sequence: TGCGCCAGCAGCCCAATATTGGGGAGAAGTTCACCCCTCCACTTT. Full variable domain (missing parts from reference TRBV5-1 and TRBJ1-6): KAGVTQTPRYLIKTRGQQVTLSCSPISGHRSVSWYQQTPGQGLQFLFEYFSETQRNKGNFPGRFSGRQFSNSRSEMNVSTLELGDSALYLCASSPILGRSSPLHFGNGTRLTVT.

This sequence joins TRBV9 and TRBJ2-1; D uncertain. Per germline, CDR1 SGDLS and CDR2 YYNGEE. V shed 0 bases and J shed 4 bases, with 8 bases lying between them. The CDR3 has 14 residues. CDR3 sequence reads: CASSVGSPYNEQFF. As DNA, the CDR3 is TGTGCCAGCAGCGTAGGGTCACCATACAATGAGCAGTTCTTC.

The V call is TRBV11-2, the J call TRBJ2-7; 11 bases align to TRBD1. The CDR3 has 14 amino acids. The V gene's germline CDR1 is SGHAT and CDR2 FQNNGV. With V trimmed by 7 bases and J by 3 bases, 5 bases remained unmatched. The CDR3, as DNA: TGTGCCAGCAACCACGGGACAGGGGGCTACGAGCAGTACTTC. Protein: CASNHGTGGYEQYF. The full variable domain, completed using reference TRBV11-2 and TRBJ2-7, is EAGVAQSPRYKIIEKRQSVAFWCNPISGHATLYWYQQILGQGPKLLIQFQNNGVVDDSQLPKDRFSAERLKGVDSTLKIQPAKLEDSAVYLCASNHGTGGYEQYFGPGTRLTVT.

This clone came up once. The chain has TRBV6-5 and TRBJ1-1; the D gene is possibly TRBD1 (6 bases). Looked up from germline, CDR1 is MNHEY and CDR2 is SVGAGI. CDR3 length equals 15 residues. Trimming stripped 11 bases from V and 1 base from J, with 20 bases between. CDR3 amino acids: CASARGGVRNTEAFF. CDR3 in DNA: TGTGCCTCCGCTCGGGGGGGCGTTCGGAACACTGAAGCTTTCTTT.

This chain joins TRBV6-6 and TRBJ2-7; maybe TRBD2 (5 bases). With 5 bases removed from V and 4 bases from J, the gap between germline ends came to 12 bases. Germline V CDR1 and CDR2: MNHNY, SVGAGI (reference sequence). There are 13 residues in the CDR3. The CDR3 loop is CASSPGKTYEQYF. The CDR3 DNA reads TGTGCCAGCAGTCCGGGGAAAACTTACGAGCAGTACTTC.

This CDR3 is CASSPDVTGVENSPLHF. For the CDR3, the DNA is TGTGCCAGCAGCCCGGACGTGACAGGGGTCGAGAATTCACCCCTCCACTTT. The chain joins TRBV4-2 to TRBJ1-6, with TRBD1 identical over 8 bases. V lost 4 bases to trimming and J lost 7 bases; unmatched junction nucleotides: 12. The CDR3 length is 17 residues. Germline lookup yields CDR1 LGHNA and CDR2 YNFKEQ.

For this clone: A read error may produce the germline difference seen at one junction end. The rearrangement links TRBV27 to TRBJ1-2; D perhaps matches TRBD1 (5 bases). CDR1 is MNHEY, CDR2 SMNVEV, per germline (reference sequence). This CDR3 is 14 amino acids long. The CDR3, as DNA: TGTGCCAGCAGTTCTCCGACCCCCGGGGGTGGCCACACCTTC. It translates to CASSSPTPGGGHTF.

The J gene is TRBJ2-3, the V gene TRBV7-2, with D perhaps TRBD1 (6 bases). Trimming cost V 2 bases and J 0 bases, with 9 bases left between them. Germline V lookup: CDR1 SGHTA, CDR2 FQGNSA. This CDR3 is 15 amino acids long. The CDR3 coding sequence is TGTGCCAGCAGCTTATGGGACACAAGCACAGATACGCAGTATTTT. Residues: CASSLWDTSTDTQYF.

CDR3 sequence reads: CASSPLPLVANEKLFF. In DNA, the CDR3 is TGTGCCAGCTCACCTCTCCCATTAGTGGCTAATGAAAAACTGTTTTTT. The V call is TRBV18, the J call TRBJ1-4; D not resolved. V gave up 3 bases and J gave up 3 bases, with 14 bases separating them. Germline loops: CDR1 KGHSH, CDR2 LQKENI. CDR3 length equals 16 residues.

The CDR3 loop is CASSYTATGAEAFF. CDR3 bases: TGTGCCAGCAGTTACACGGCGACAGGGGCTGAAGCTTTCTTT. The V and J genes are TRBV6-5 and TRBJ1-1; TRBD1 matches at 8 bases. Trimming cost V 2 bases and J 6 bases; bases outside gene matches: 5. In germline, CDR1 is MNHEY, CDR2 SVGAGI. The CDR3 extends over 14 amino acids.

The chain recombines TRBV7-2 with TRBJ1-1, with D possibly being TRBD1 (6 bases). V shed 2 bases and J shed 4 bases, with 17 bases lying between them. The CDR3 totals 16 residues. Germline V CDR1 and CDR2: SGHTA, FQGNSA. CDR3 nucleotides: TGTGCCAGCAGCTTAAAGGTCCCAACAGGGCCCACTGAAGCTTTCTTT. Amino acids: CASSLKVPTGPTEAFF.

The gene calls are TRBV4-1 and TRBJ1-3; D gene unclear. This CDR3 comprises 15 residues. Trimming took 3 bases from V and 0 from J, leaving 9 bases between them. Germline-derived CDR1 and CDR2 are MGHRA and YSYEKL. CDR3 nucleotide sequence: TGCGCCAGCAGCCAGGACGGTTACTCTGGAAACACCATATATTTT. Protein product: CASSQDGYSGNTIYF.

This clone was recorded once. The chain joins TRBV5-1 to TRBJ1-3; 7 nucleotides align to TRBD1. Germline trimming cut 4 bases from V and 0 bases from J; bases unmatched to any gene: 4. CDR3 length: 15 amino acids. Looked up from germline, CDR1 is SGHRS and CDR2 is YFSETQ. This chain's CDR3 is CASSLGTVSGNTIYF. The CDR3 DNA follows: TGCGCCAGCAGCCTTGGGACAGTCTCTGGAAACACCATATATTTT.